The 11 T cell receptor beta chains given below trace back to one sample, sequenced in a study of T cell repertoires in cytomegalovirus infection. MiXCR, run by TCRdb on the reads, gives a single entry per CDR3 protein. Found here are more than 140,000 distinct CDR3 sequences, under 8.5% of them singletons; the top ten hold about 20%. Sequences were obtained from PBMCs. These receptors originate from a human donor in good health (CMV status not recorded). Some clones in this sample may be carry-over from other donors' samples.

This clonotype has a handful of counts. This chain uses TRBV5-1 with TRBJ1-1; D not certain. Germline V gene lookup returns CDR1 SGHRS and CDR2 YFSETQ. V lost 0 bases, J lost 10 bases, and 19 bases lay in between. The CDR3 extends over 15 amino acids. The CDR3 reads CASSLGSKSTGGAFF. In DNA, the CDR3 is TGCGCCAGCAGCTTGGGGTCAAAGTCGACTGGTGGAGCTTTCTTT.

V and J are TRBV5-1 and TRBJ2-7, with D perhaps TRBD2 (7 bases). In germline, CDR1 is SGHRS, CDR2 YFSETQ. The length of the CDR3 is 14 residues. With 0 bases removed from V and 11 bases from J, the gap between germline ends came to 18 bases. The CDR3 reads CASSLEYSAGAEYF. The CDR3 DNA follows: TGCGCCAGCAGCTTGGAGTATTCGGCGGGGGCGGAGTACTTC.

This clonotype was observed many times. V is TRBV14 and J is TRBJ1-1; D gene ambiguous. The CDR3 has 14 residues. Looked up from germline, CDR1 is SGHDN and CDR2 is FVKESK. Trimming cost V 0 bases and J 3 bases, with 8 bases left between them. The CDR3: CASSQDFAHTEAFF. The CDR3, as DNA: TGTGCCAGCAGCCAAGATTTCGCTCACACTGAAGCTTTCTTT. The entire variable domain, with the rest obtained from reference TRBV14 and TRBJ1-1, is as follows: EAGVTQFPSHSVIEKGQTVTLRCDPISGHDNLYWYRRVMGKEIKFLLHFVKESKQDESGMPNNRFLAERTGGTYSTLKVQPAELEDSGVYFCASSQDFAHTEAFFGQGTRLTVV.

At least ten counts were recorded for this clonotype. This sequence joins TRBV11-3 and TRBJ1-1, with 9 nucleotides matching TRBD1. Per germline, CDR1 SGHNT and CDR2 YENEEA. This CDR3 comprises 15 residues. The junction had 4 bases not matched to a gene; V was cut back by 5 bases and J by 0 bases. DNA for the CDR3: TGTGCCAGCAGCCCAGGGACAGGGCTGAACACTGAAGCTTTCTTT. Encoded protein: CASSPGTGLNTEAFF.

This chain connects TRBV5-6 to TRBJ1-1, with D perhaps matching TRBD1 (5 bases). The CDR3 is 17 residues long. The germline V gene has CDR1 SGHDT and CDR2 YYEEEE. V lost 0 bases to trimming and J lost 2 bases, with 17 bases between them. In DNA, the CDR3 is TGTGCCAGCAGCTTGGTTCGGAGTCGACAGATAAACACTGAAGCTTTCTTT. Protein: CASSLVRSRQINTEAFF.

This chain uses TRBV19 with TRBJ2-2; perhaps D is TRBD1 or TRBD2 (5 bases each). CDR3 length equals 17 residues. The germline CDR1 and CDR2 sequences are LNHDA and SQIVND (reference sequence). V shed 6 bases and J shed 6 bases, with 23 bases lying between them. CDR3 coding DNA: TGTGCCAGTAGCCCAACCTGGCGGACTCAGGGCGCCGGGGAGCTGTTTTTT. Amino acid sequence: CASSPTWRTQGAGELFF.

This clonotype was seen repeatedly, ten times or more. The chain has TRBV10-3 and TRBJ1-6; D might be TRBD1 (5 bases). The V end lost 3 bases, the J end lost 5 bases, and 5 bases lay between the germline ends. This CDR3 comprises 13 residues. Germline CDR1 is ENHRY and CDR2 is SYGVKD. CDR3 sequence: CAISDRDNSPLHF. The CDR3 nucleotides are TGTGCCATCAGTGACAGGGATAATTCACCCCTCCACTTT.

The chain combines TRBV14 with TRBJ2-5; no clear D. The CDR3 totals 14 residues. CDR1 and CDR2 (germline): SGHDN, FVKESK. The ends were cut back, 1 base at V and 4 bases at J, with 10 bases in the middle. CDR3 in amino acids: CASSQVVGGETQYF. CDR3 sequence (DNA): TGTGCCAGCAGCCAAGTTGTAGGTGGAGAGACCCAGTACTTC.

This clonotype was recorded at least ten times. V is TRBV7-2 and J is TRBJ2-5; perhaps TRBD2 as D (6 bases). This CDR3 comprises 15 residues. V was clipped by 5 bases and J by 0 bases, with 13 bases between them. CDR1 SGHTA and CDR2 FQGNSA come from the germline V gene. The CDR3 DNA reads as TGTGCCAGCAGCCTGGGACTCCAGTACCAAGAGACCCAGTACTTC. Translation gives CASSLGLQYQETQYF.

This clonotype was seen more than once but under ten times. The V call is TRBV5-5, the J call TRBJ2-3, with unresolved D. The V end was cut by 1 base, the J end by 4 bases, with 10 bases between. The CDR3 runs to 14 residues. Germline loops: CDR1 SGHKS, CDR2 YYEKEE (reference sequence). CDR3: CASSLIPAADTQYF. The CDR3 nucleotides read TGTGCCAGCAGCTTGATTCCAGCCGCAGATACGCAGTATTTT.

The table lists this clonotype with many counts. The chain links TRBV7-2 to TRBJ2-2; weak D call: TRBD1 (6 bases). The CDR3 has 14 amino acids. The V gene's germline CDR1 is SGHTA and CDR2 FQGNSA. Trimming took off 5 bases at V and 7 bases at J, with 14 bases between the two ends. This CDR3 is CASSVRGGYGELFF. In DNA, the CDR3 is TGTGCCAGCAGCGTAAGAGGGGGATACGGGGAGCTGTTTTTT.